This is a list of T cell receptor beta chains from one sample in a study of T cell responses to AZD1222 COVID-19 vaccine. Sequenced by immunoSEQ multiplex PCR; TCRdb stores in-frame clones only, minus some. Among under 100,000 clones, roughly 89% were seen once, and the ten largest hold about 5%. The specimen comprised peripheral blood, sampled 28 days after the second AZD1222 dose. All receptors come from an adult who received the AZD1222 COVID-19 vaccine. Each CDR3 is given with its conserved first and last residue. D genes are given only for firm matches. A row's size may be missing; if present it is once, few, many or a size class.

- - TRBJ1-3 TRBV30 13 CAWSWGSGNTIYF TGTGCCTGGAGTTGGGGGTCTGGAAACACCATATATTTT
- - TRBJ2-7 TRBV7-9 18 CASSLEEDRDTDSYEQYF TGTGCCAGCAGCTTAGAGGAGGACCGAGACACCGACTCCTACGAGCAGTACTTC
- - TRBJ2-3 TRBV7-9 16 CASSFARAPSTDTQYF TGTGCCAGCAGCTTCGCAAGGGCCCCAAGCACAGATACGCAGTATTTT
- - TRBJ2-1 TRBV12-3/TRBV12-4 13 CASLPDSYNEQFF TGTGCCAGCCTTCCCGACTCCTACAATGAGCAGTTCTTC
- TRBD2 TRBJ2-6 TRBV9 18 CASSSWTSGNSGANVLTF TGTGCCAGCAGCTCGTGGACTAGCGGAAACTCTGGGGCCAACGTCCTGACTTTC
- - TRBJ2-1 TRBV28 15 CASSFIQNSYNEQFF TGTGCCAGCAGTTTTATCCAGAACTCCTACAATGAGCAGTTCTTC
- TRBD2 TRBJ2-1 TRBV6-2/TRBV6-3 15 CASSWGGSGYNEQFF TGTGCCAGCAGTTGGGGGGGGTCTGGCTACAATGAGCAGTTCTTC
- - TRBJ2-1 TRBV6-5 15 CASSYSFRRDNEQFF TGTGCCAGCAGTTACTCCTTTCGCCGGGACAATGAGCAGTTCTTC
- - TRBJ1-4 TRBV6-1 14 CASSDGIPNEKLFF TGTGCCAGCAGTGACGGGATCCCTAATGAAAAACTGTTTTTT
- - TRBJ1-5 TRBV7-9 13 CASSPGLWQPQHF TGTGCCAGCAGCCCCGGGTTGTGGCAGCCCCAGCATTTT
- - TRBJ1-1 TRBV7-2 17 CASSLGSLGEWDTEAFF TGTGCCAGCAGCTTAGGTTCGTTGGGGGAATGGGACACTGAAGCTTTCTTT
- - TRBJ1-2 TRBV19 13 CASSTREGYGYTF TGTGCCAGTAGTACCAGGGAGGGCTATGGCTACACCTTC
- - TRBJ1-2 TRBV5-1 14 CASSWIHRNYGYTF TGCGCCAGCAGCTGGATTCACCGTAACTATGGCTACACCTTC
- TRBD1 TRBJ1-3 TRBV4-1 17 CASSQEVDRVGGNTIYF TGCGCCAGCAGCCAAGAAGTGGACAGGGTTGGTGGAAACACCATATATTTT
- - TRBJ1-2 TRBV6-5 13 CASSRQRVDGYTF TGTGCCAGCAGTCGACAGCGGGTAGATGGCTACACCTTC
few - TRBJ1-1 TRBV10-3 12 CAISESAGEAFF TGTGCCATCAGTGAGTCTGCGGGAGAAGCTTTCTTT
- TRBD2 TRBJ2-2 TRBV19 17 CASSPRGGRRNTGELFF TGTGCCAGTAGTCCACGGGGGGGGCGCAGGAACACCGGGGAGCTGTTTTTT
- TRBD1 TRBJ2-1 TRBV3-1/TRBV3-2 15 CASSQWGDRAYEQFF TGTGCCAGCAGCCAATGGGGGGACAGGGCATATGAGCAGTTCTTC
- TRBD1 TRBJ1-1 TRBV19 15 CASSDAGTGATEAFF TGTGCCAGTAGTGACGCCGGGACAGGGGCCACTGAAGCTTTCTTT
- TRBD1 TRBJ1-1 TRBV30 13 CAWATGVNTEAFF TGTGCCTGGGCGACAGGGGTTAACACTGAAGCTTTCTTT
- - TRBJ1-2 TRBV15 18 CATSRGAGTVSRTYGYTF TGTGCCACCAGCAGAGGGGCGGGAACCGTCTCCAGAACATATGGCTACACCTTC
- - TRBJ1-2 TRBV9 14 CASSARTAFYGYTF TGTGCCAGCAGCGCCCGGACAGCCTTCTATGGCTACACCTTC
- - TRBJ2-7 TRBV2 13 CASSQDSLYEQYF TGTGCCAGCAGTCAGGACAGCCTCTACGAGCAGTACTTC
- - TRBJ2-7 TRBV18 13 CASSPGYSYEQYF TGTGCCAGCTCACCCGGTTATTCCTACGAGCAGTACTTC
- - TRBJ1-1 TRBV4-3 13 CASSQDQFTEAFF TGCGCCAGCAGCCAAGACCAGTTTACTGAAGCTTTCTTT
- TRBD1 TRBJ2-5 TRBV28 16 CASSPETGGAEETQYF TGTGCCAGCAGTCCGGAGACAGGGGGCGCGGAAGAGACCCAGTACTTC
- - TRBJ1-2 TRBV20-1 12 CSASGQRDGYTF TGCAGTGCTAGTGGTCAGAGAGATGGCTACACCTTC
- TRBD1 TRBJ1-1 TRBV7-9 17 CASSDTGTGAGGTEAFF TGTGCCAGCAGCGACACCGGGACAGGGGCTGGAGGCACTGAAGCTTTCTTT
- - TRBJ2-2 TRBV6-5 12 CASSYLFGELFF TGTGCCAGCAGTTACCTCTTCGGGGAGCTGTTTTTT
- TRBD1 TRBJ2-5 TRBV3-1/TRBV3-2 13 CASRDRGQETQYF TGTGCCAGCAGAGACAGGGGGCAAGAGACCCAGTACTTC
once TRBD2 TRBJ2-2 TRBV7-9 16 CASSLFRDYKTGELFF TGTGCCAGCAGCTTGTTTCGGGACTATAAAACCGGGGAGCTGTTTTTT
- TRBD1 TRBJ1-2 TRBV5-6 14 CASSSGTANYGYTF TGTGCCAGCAGCTCCGGGACAGCTAACTATGGCTACACCTTC
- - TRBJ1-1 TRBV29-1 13 CSGSGHLNTEAFF TGCAGCGGATCGGGACACTTGAACACTGAAGCTTTCTTT
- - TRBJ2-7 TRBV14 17 CASSPRGSVFSSYEQYF TGTGCCAGCAGCCCCCGCGGATCTGTCTTTAGCTCCTACGAGCAGTACTTC
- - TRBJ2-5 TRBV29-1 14 CSVEEYSGQETQYF TGCAGCGTTGAAGAATACAGCGGACAAGAGACCCAGTACTTC
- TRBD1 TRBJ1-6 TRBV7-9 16 CASSPKGASYNSPLHF TGTGCCAGCAGCCCAAAGGGGGCATCCTATAATTCACCCCTCCACTTT
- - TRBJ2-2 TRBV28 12 CASSPRYEELFF TGTGCCAGCAGTCCCAGGTACGAGGAGCTGTTTTTT
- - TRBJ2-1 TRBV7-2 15 CASSRQASSYNEQFF TGTGCCAGCAGCCGCCAAGCGAGCTCCTACAATGAGCAGTTCTTC
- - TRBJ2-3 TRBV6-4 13 CASSDRDPDTQYF TGTGCCAGCAGTGACAGGGATCCGGATACGCAGTATTTT
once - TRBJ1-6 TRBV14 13 CASSLQGNSPLHF TGTGCCAGCAGCCTGCAGGGTAATTCACCCCTCCACTTT
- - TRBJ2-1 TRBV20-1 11 CSARDYNEQFF TGCAGTGCTAGGGACTACAATGAGCAGTTCTTC
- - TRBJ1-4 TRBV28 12 CASSIQLGKLFF TGTGCCAGCAGCATCCAGTTGGGAAAACTGTTTTTT
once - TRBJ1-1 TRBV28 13 CASSLAGNKEAFF TGTGCCAGCAGTTTAGCGGGGAACAAGGAAGCTTTCTTT
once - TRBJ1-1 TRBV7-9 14 CASSLGFMNTEAFF TGTGCCAGCAGCTTAGGGTTTATGAACACTGAAGCTTTCTTT
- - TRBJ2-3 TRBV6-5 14 CASSYSMAGQTQYF TGTGCCAGCAGTTACTCGATGGCAGGGCAAACGCAGTATTTT
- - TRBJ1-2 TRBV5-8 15 CASSLPGTAEYGYTF TGTGCCAGCAGCTTACCAGGGACCGCGGAATATGGCTACACCTTC
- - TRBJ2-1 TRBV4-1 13 CASSQSVFDEQFF TGCGCCAGCAGCCAATCTGTATTCGATGAGCAGTTCTTC
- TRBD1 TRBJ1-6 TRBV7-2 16 CASSLARLAGGSPLHF TGTGCCAGCAGCTTAGCACGTCTCGCAGGGGGCTCACCCCTCCACTTT
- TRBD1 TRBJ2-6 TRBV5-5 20 CASSRFDRGRAHSGANVLTF TGTGCCAGCAGCCGATTCGACAGGGGGCGCGCCCATTCTGGGGCCAACGTCCTGACTTTC
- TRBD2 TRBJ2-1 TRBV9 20 CASSVEVTTGLAVSYNEQFF TGTGCCAGCAGCGTAGAAGTGACAACCGGACTAGCGGTTTCCTACAATGAGCAGTTCTTC
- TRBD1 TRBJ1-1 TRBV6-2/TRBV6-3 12 CASSTGGTEAFF TGTGCCAGCAGTACAGGGGGCACTGAAGCTTTCTTT